This paragraph reports one T cell receptor (beta chain). The data are from a study of blood T cell repertoires in COVID-19. Across the whole study: Acute and convalescent COVID-19 specimens originated in the United States, Italy and Spain. PBMCs, B-cell-depleted T cells, or T cells were the source of the cDNA or gDNA that made up the material.

In the original processing: Amplified reference gene primers provided the basis for estimating nucleated cell counts. Sequencing used immunoSEQ multiplex PCR; TCRdb keeps in-frame clones, though not all of them. V and J calls and clone size are given by that table; D and trimming were obtained from the DNA. Of some 50,000 clones listed, 84% are singletons. The clonotype was recovered from a man aged 50 or older with acute or convalescent COVID-19. Input material: peripheral blood.

CDR3 nucleotides: TGCGCCAGCAGCTTGGGGCTGGGGAGTGGGAATGAGCAGTTCTTC. Protein product: CASSLGLGSGNEQFF. The chain links TRBV5-1 to TRBJ2-1; TRBD2 is a possible D gene (5 bases). The CDR3 has 15 amino acids. Trimming removed 0 bases at V and 7 bases at J, with 14 bases between. CDR1 is SGHRS, CDR2 YFSETQ, per germline.